This T cell receptor (beta chain) was profiled in a study of response to subunit inactivated influenza vaccine (dated 2018 in TCRdb). With regard to the full study: Deep quantitative T cell receptor repertoire profiling was used in the study to track responses to a trivalent subunit inactivated influenza vaccine.

CDR1 MNHEY and CDR2 SVGAGI are derived from the germline V gene. CDR3 length: 17 amino acids, cysteine to phenylalanine. The CDR3 DNA has 51 bases and is translated from base 1. The junction shows trimming of 0 bases on V and 2 bases on J, plus 16 bases between the germline ends. The library was obtained by RT-PCR. TCRdb shows the sequencer as Illumina HiSeq 2500. TCRdb passed the public sequencing reads through fastp at Q25 and MiXCR, retaining productive beta sequences. Entries are consolidated by CDR3 protein sequence, retaining the most common genes and DNA. For this sample the table gives approximately 500,000 distinct CDR3 sequences, of which 10% to 15% were detected only once. In total, the top ten clones hold around 14% of the sample. The time point label corresponds to: approximately 40 days after influenza vaccine administration. Concerning this clonotype: No cognate antigen has been identified for it. No clone much larger than this one lies a single base away; base qualities are absent.

Paper-wide results and their limitations: The authors proposed that each seasonal influenza vaccination may bring in only a limited number of new T cells.

Here the sequenced sample was PBMCs from blood, taken about 40 days after vaccination. The rearranged chain carries TRBV6-5 and TRBJ1-1; the D gene cannot be named for sure. The TCR comes from a middle-aged man who received an inactivated influenza vaccine. Donor details come from another sample of the same person, matched by shared clones. The CDR3 is CASSYSRAELFNTEAFF. The DNA sequence is as follows: TGTGCCAGCAGTTACTCAAGGGCAGAGCTTTTTAACACTGAAGCTTTCTTT.